This T cell receptor beta chain came from a study of T cell responses to AZD1222 COVID-19 vaccine. CDR1 is SGHTA and CDR2 is FQGNSA in the germline V gene. CDR3 size: 13 residues. V was trimmed by 5 bases and J by 8 bases, leaving 13 bases between them. Using immunoSEQ multiplex PCR, the repertoire was profiled, and TCRdb retains in-frame clones only, with some absent. Among 100,000 or so clones listed, 85% to 95% were seen once. Concerning this clone itself: Its antigen is not identified.

Overall study findings and caveats: Spike-specific TCR repertoires showed rising breadth and depth after two AZD1222 doses. Repertoires in all cases were sampled only once the peak T cell response had passed.

Sequences were derived from peripheral blood, sampled on day 0 of AZD1222 vaccination. This sequence originates from an adult in good health. J is TRBJ2-1 and V is TRBV7-2; tentatively, D is TRBD2 (6 bases). The chain's CDR3 is CASSVGRLDEQFF. The DNA of the CDR3 is TGTGCCAGCAGCGTGGGGAGGCTTGATGAGCAGTTCTTC.